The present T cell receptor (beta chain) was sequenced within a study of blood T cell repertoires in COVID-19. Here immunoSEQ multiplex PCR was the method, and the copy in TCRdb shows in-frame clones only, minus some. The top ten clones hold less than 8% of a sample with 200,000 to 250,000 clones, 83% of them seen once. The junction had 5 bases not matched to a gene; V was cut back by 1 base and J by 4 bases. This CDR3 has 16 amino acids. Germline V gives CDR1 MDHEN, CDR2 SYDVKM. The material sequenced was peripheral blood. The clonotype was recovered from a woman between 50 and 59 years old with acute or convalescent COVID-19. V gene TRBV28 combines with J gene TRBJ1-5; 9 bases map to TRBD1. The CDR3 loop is CASSLFLQGANQPQHF. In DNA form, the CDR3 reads TGTGCCAGCAGTTTATTCCTACAGGGGGCAAATCAGCCCCAGCATTTT.